This T cell receptor (beta chain) came from a study of CD8 T cells in Susac syndrome. Reverse transcription of about 0.45 to 1 ug RNA was carried out with random hexamers. TCRdb re-analysed the immunoSEQ multiplex PCR reads in MiXCR, keeping a single row per CDR3 protein. The table lists roughly 200,000 distinct CDR3 sequences, around 95% of them singletons. V was cut by 6 bases and J by 0 bases, with 15 bases left in between. CDR3 length: 15 amino acids. In germline, CDR1 is MNHEY, CDR2 SVGAGI. The specimen sequenced was CD4+ T cells from PBMCs. The sequence was obtained from a human donor with multiple sclerosis. The V call is TRBV6-5, the J call TRBJ2-7; D could derive from TRBD1 or TRBD2 (5 bases each). The CDR3 sequence is CASRRPGTGSYEQYF. The DNA for the CDR3 is TGTGCCAGCAGACGCCCGGGGACCGGCTCCTACGAGCAGTACTTC.